The 21 T cell receptor beta chains presented below share a single source sample, sequenced in a study of blood T cells in healthy people across ages. Alongside a J-beta primer mix, a sample-barcoded 5' primer served in a second PCR lasting roughly 6 to 11 cycles. TCRdb reprocessed the 5' RACE reads via MiXCR and lists one record per CDR3 protein. Counted here are roughly 1,800,000 distinct CDR3 sequences, 49% occurring once; the ten biggest clones make up more than 2%. The sample comprised blood. Receptors originate from a woman between 40 and 55 years old in good health.

The chain carries TRBV29-1 and TRBJ1-2; D is uncertain. From germline, CDR1 is SQVTM and CDR2 ANQGSEA. The CDR3 is made up of 12 amino acids. Between the trimmed V and J ends, which lost 4 bases and 4 bases, there was a span of 10 bases. The CDR3 DNA reads as TGCAGCGTTGCAATGACCACCTATGGCTACACCTTC. It yields the protein CSVAMTTYGYTF.

In this sample, this clonotype turned up a few times. CDR3 in amino acids: CSARGTSGVHEQYF. The CDR3 DNA reads as TGCAGTGCTAGAGGGACTAGCGGGGTCCACGAGCAGTACTTC. The chain employs TRBV20-1 and TRBJ2-7, with 12 bases that match TRBD2. V gave up 1 base and J gave up 5 bases; unmatched junction bases: 3. CDR1 is DFQATT, CDR2 SNEGSKA, per germline (reference sequence). The CDR3 consists of 14 residues.

This clonotype was picked up one time. Relative to the germline gene, one junction end is altered; a read error may explain this. The chain uses TRBV4-3 and TRBJ2-6; TRBD1 is a possible D gene (5 bases). The germline gives CDR1 LGHNA, CDR2 YSLEER. There are 14 residues in the CDR3. CDR3: CASSVSSGANVPTF. Here the CDR3 DNA reads TGCGCCAGCAGCGTAAGCTCTGGGGCCAACGTCCCGACTTTC.

The V call is TRBV20-1, the J call TRBJ2-3; D gene uncertain. The length of the CDR3 is 13 residues. Deletions cut 6 bases from V and 2 bases from J, with 12 bases between. Germline V gene data show CDR1 as DFQATT and CDR2 as SNEGSKA (reference sequence). The CDR3 DNA reads TGCAGTGCCAATTTAGGAACCACAGATACGCAGTATTTT. Protein product: CSANLGTTDTQYF.

In its sample, this clonotype was seen once. A much larger clonotype is one base distant, so this may be a read error. This chain links TRBV9 with TRBJ1-5, with D tentatively TRBD1 (5 bases). CDR1 and CDR2 from the germline V gene are SGDLS and YYNGEE. The CDR3 runs 14 residues. CDR3 DNA: TGTGACAGCAGCACACAGGATAGCAATCAGCCCCAGCATTTT. Translated, it gives CDSSTQDSNQPQHF.

This chain uses TRBV12-3 or TRBV12-4 with TRBJ2-7, with 8 nucleotides matching TRBD2. CDR3 size: 14 residues. Unmatched junction bases numbered 6, after V lost 6 bases and J lost 2 bases. The CDR3 nucleotides read TGTGCCAGCAGAAAAAGCGGGGGTACCTACGAGCAGTACTTC. Protein sequence: CASRKSGGTYEQYF.

On this clonotype itself: Sequence at one end of the junction differs from germline and may be a read error. The genes are TRBV27 and TRBJ1-5; D is undetermined. Germline V gives CDR1 MNHEY, CDR2 SMNVEV (reference sequence). The CDR3 spans 16 residues. CDR3 nucleotides: TGTGCCAGTAGTTCCCTGGGTGCTTATAGCAATCAGCCCCAGCATTTT. Translating gives CASSSLGAYSNQPQHF.

Here the CDR3 reads CASSLDIMGQYF. CDR3 coding DNA: TGTGCCAGCAGCTTAGATATCATGGGCCAGTATTTT. The chain couples TRBV11-2 to TRBJ2-3; D unclear. Trimming pared 0 bases from V and 12 bases from J, leaving 10 bases between. The CDR3 is 12 amino acids. Germline V gives CDR1 SGHAT, CDR2 FQNNGV.

The V call is TRBV15, the J call TRBJ2-7; TRBD1 might be the D (5 bases). The CDR3 is made up of 14 amino acids. The V end was cut by 6 bases, the J end by 4 bases, with 16 bases between. In germline, CDR1 is LNHNV, CDR2 YYDKDF (reference sequence). Here the CDR3 reads CATRNQGPEYEQYF. The CDR3 nucleotides read TGTGCCACCAGAAACCAGGGCCCCGAGTACGAGCAGTACTTC.

This clonotype was picked up a small number of times. J is TRBJ1-2 and V is TRBV20-1; TRBD1 matches 7 bases. Germline trimming cut 3 bases from V and 4 bases from J; bases unmatched to any gene: 5. CDR1 DFQATT and CDR2 SNEGSKA come from the germline V gene (reference sequence). The CDR3 is made up of 13 amino acids. The chain's CDR3 is CSARTGTVYGYTF. The CDR3 bases are TGCAGTGCTAGGACCGGGACAGTCTATGGCTACACCTTC.

This sequence joins TRBV9 and TRBJ2-7, with D perhaps assigned TRBD1 or TRBD2 (5 bases each). Germline CDR1 and CDR2: SGDLS and YYNGEE. Trimming left V 3 bases short and J 7 bases short, with 17 bases between. The CDR3 extends over 14 amino acids. The CDR3 region has the DNA TGTGCCAGCAGCGCCCGGGACCTCAACAGGGAGCAGTACTTC. This gives the protein CASSARDLNREQYF.

This clonotype was seen a single time. The chain recombines TRBV3-1 with TRBJ2-1, with D perhaps being TRBD1 or TRBD2 (5 bases each). The germline V gene has CDR1 LGHDT and CDR2 YNNKEL (reference sequence). The V end lost 4 bases, the J end lost 12 bases, and 16 bases lay between the germline ends. The CDR3 is made up of 13 amino acids. CDR3 DNA sequence: TGTGCCAGCAGCCCGCCCCCCGGGACGCCGCAGTTCTTC. It yields the protein CASSPPPGTPQFF.

To note about this clonotype: The junction differs from germline at one of its ends, possibly a read error. This chain joins TRBV7-9 and TRBJ2-6; D unclear. The CDR3 runs 14 residues. In germline, CDR1 is SEHNR, CDR2 FQNEAQ (reference sequence). The CDR3 here is CTSSFGAGANVLTF. The CDR3 bases are TGTACCAGCAGCTTCGGAGCTGGGGCCAACGTCCTGACTTTC.

To note about this clonotype: Its ends do not fully match the called genes, so a read error is possible. J is TRBJ2-5 and V is TRBV7-7; TRBD1 aligns across 8 bases. The CDR3 totals 14 residues. CDR1 and CDR2 from the germline V gene are SSHAT and FNYEAQ (reference sequence). This CDR3 is CASSRTGKGETQYF. The CDR3 DNA is TGTGCTAGCAGCCGGACAGGGAAGGGAGAGACCCAGTACTTC.

The gene calls are TRBV29-1 and TRBJ2-1; D tentatively fits TRBD1 or TRBD2 (5 bases each). The length of the CDR3 is 14 residues. Between the trimmed V and J ends, which lost 3 bases and 5 bases, there was a span of 14 bases. The V gene's germline CDR1 is SQVTM and CDR2 ANQGSEA. The CDR3 is CSVEGVNPNNEQFF. The DNA of the CDR3 is TGCAGCGTTGAGGGGGTCAACCCTAACAATGAGCAGTTCTTC.

The chain couples TRBV6-2 or TRBV6-3 to TRBJ2-5; TRBD1 might be the D (6 bases). Trimming removed 10 bases at V and 1 base at J, with 19 bases between. Per germline, CDR1 MNHEY and CDR2 SVGEGT. The CDR3 has 15 residues. The CDR3 protein is CATADETGFQETQYF. The CDR3 coding sequence is TGTGCCACCGCGGACGAAACAGGGTTCCAAGAGACCCAGTACTTC.

This clonotype was recorded many times. This chain connects TRBV12-3 or TRBV12-4 to TRBJ2-4; TRBD2 aligns across 8 bases. The trim removed 4 bases at V and 0 bases at J, leaving 2 bases unmatched. The CDR3 runs 15 residues. The CDR3, as DNA: TGTGCCAGCAGTTCGGGGGGGCAAGCCAAAAACATTCAGTACTTC. Its translation is CASSSGGQAKNIQYF.

The chain links TRBV24-1 to TRBJ2-1, with TRBD1 as a possible D gene (5 bases). V was clipped by 4 bases and J by 9 bases, with 12 bases between them. Germline lookup yields CDR1 KGHDR and CDR2 SFDVKD. The CDR3 length is 13 residues. CDR3 bases: TGTGCCACCAGTGACTTAGGGGCGAGTGAGCAGTTCTTC. This encodes CATSDLGASEQFF.

The table lists this clonotype with a few counts. V usage is TRBV12-3 or TRBV12-4 and J usage is TRBJ2-5; 10 positions agree with TRBD1. The DNA matches TRBJ2-7 better at its end, which makes the J call doubtful. The CDR3 is 15 amino acids. The DNA for the CDR3 is TGTGCCAGCAGTTTCCTGGACAGGGGGTCCTACGAGCAGTACTTC. Encoded protein: CASSFLDRGSYEQYF.

This clonotype came up a few times. This sequence joins TRBV6-2 or TRBV6-3 and TRBJ2-7; D is unclear. CDR1 and CDR2 from the germline V gene are MNHEY and SVGEGT. This CDR3 has 14 amino acids. With 5 bases removed from V and 6 bases from J, the gap between germline ends came to 17 bases. CDR3 sequence reads: CASSPQDRFREQYF. The CDR3 bases are TGTGCCAGCAGTCCCCAGGACCGGTTTCGCGAGCAGTACTTC.

This rearrangement joins TRBV7-2 to TRBJ2-1; D possibly corresponds to TRBD1 (5 bases). Deletions cut 3 bases from V and 5 bases from J, with 14 bases between. The length of the CDR3 is 15 residues. Germline CDR1 is SGHTA and CDR2 is FQGNSA. CDR3 in DNA: TGTGCCAGCAGCTTCCCAGGGATGAGCCACAATGAGCAGTTCTTC. This translates into CASSFPGMSHNEQFF.